A single sample is the source of the 2 T cell receptor beta chains below, sequenced in a study of vaccination and CD4 T cells after COVID-19. The antigens these receptors bind are not known. The Oncomine TCR Beta short-read assay was what sequenced the DNA obtained from cultured CD4+ T cells. In TCRdb, the PCR reads were re-called with MiXCR into one record per CDR3 protein. The repertoire holds approximately 17,000 distinct CDR3 sequences, with 50% as singletons. Specified treatment: approximately nine-day PBMC culture with coronavirus spike peptide pools or control peptides (ViraFEST assay). Sequenced material: CD4+ T cells from blood, cultured in vitro. The receptors were gathered from a human donor who had recovered from COVID-19.

This clonotype was seen a single time. V is TRBV20-1 and J is TRBJ1-2, with D tentatively TRBD1 (5 bases). With 1 base removed from V and 0 bases from J, the gap between germline ends came to 12 bases. Germline V gene sequence: CDR1 DFQATT, CDR2 SNEGSKA (reference sequence). The CDR3 totals 15 residues. The chain's CDR3 is CSARGGWGTNYGYTF. The CDR3 DNA is TGCAGTGCTAGAGGGGGCTGGGGGACTAACTATGGCTACACCTTC.

The chain employs TRBV7-2 and TRBJ2-1, with D hard to call. This CDR3 has 14 amino acids. With 7 bases removed from V and 2 bases from J, the gap between germline ends came to 12 bases. Per germline, CDR1 SGHTA and CDR2 FQGNSA. CDR3 bases: TGTGCCAGCACCTCTTCCGGAGCCTACAATGAGCAGTTCTTC. It yields the protein CASTSSGAYNEQFF.